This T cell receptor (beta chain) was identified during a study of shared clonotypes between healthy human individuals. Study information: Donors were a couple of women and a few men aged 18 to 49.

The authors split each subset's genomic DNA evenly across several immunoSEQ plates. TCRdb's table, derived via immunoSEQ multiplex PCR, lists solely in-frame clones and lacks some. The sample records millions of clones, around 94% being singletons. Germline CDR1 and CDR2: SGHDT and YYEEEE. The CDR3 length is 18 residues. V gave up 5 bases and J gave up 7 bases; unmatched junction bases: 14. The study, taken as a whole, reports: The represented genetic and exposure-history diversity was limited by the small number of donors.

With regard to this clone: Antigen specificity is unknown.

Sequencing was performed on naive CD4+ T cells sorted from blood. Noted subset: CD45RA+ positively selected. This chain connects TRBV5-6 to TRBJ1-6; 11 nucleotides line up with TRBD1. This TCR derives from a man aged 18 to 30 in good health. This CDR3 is CASRPPDRGRVGNSPLHF. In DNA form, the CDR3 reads TGTGCCAGCAGGCCCCCGGACAGGGGGCGCGTTGGAAATTCACCCCTCCACTTT.